Shown below are 25 T cell receptor beta chains from a single sample sequenced in a study of blood T cell repertoires in COVID-19. TCRdb keeps only in-frame clones here, not all; method: immunoSEQ multiplex PCR. The data hold a few hundred thousand clones, with around nine tenths observed a single time. Sequencing was carried out using peripheral blood. All receptors come from a woman aged 70-85 years with active or convalescent COVID-19.

The gene calls are TRBV10-3 and TRBJ2-7; 7 bases fit TRBD2. The CDR3 is 15 amino acids. With 0 bases clipped from V and 3 bases from J, the junction kept 5 bases outside the gene matches. The germline V gene has CDR1 ENHRY and CDR2 SYGVKD. The CDR3 DNA reads TGTGCCATCAGTGAGTCAACAGCGGGGAGCTACGAGCAGTACTTC. Its protein product is CAISESTAGSYEQYF.

The gene calls are TRBV7-2 and TRBJ2-1, with D maybe TRBD1 (6 bases). The CDR3 is 16 amino acids. The germline gives CDR1 SGHTA, CDR2 FQGNSA. Trimming removed 2 bases at V and 7 bases at J, with 18 bases between. CDR3 protein: CASSLQGPFPGNEQFF. The CDR3 DNA reads as TGTGCCAGCAGCTTACAGGGGCCCTTTCCAGGGAATGAGCAGTTCTTC.

V is TRBV5-1 and J is TRBJ2-2; D is unclear. Germline assignment: CDR1 SGHRS and CDR2 YFSETQ. The CDR3 loop spans 11 amino acids. Trimming removed 3 bases from V and 6 bases from J, with 3 bases in between. The CDR3 loop is CASSSAGELFF. For the CDR3, the DNA is TGCGCCAGCAGCTCAGCCGGGGAGCTGTTTTTT.

The rearrangement links TRBV7-6 to TRBJ2-2, with D possibly matching TRBD2 (5 bases). From germline, CDR1 is SGHVS and CDR2 FNYEAQ. With 5 bases removed from V and 8 bases from J, the gap between germline ends came to 15 bases. The CDR3 extends over 14 amino acids. CDR3 region: CASSARTAGGELFF. DNA of the CDR3: TGTGCCAGCAGCGCCCGGACTGCTGGTGGGGAGCTGTTTTTT.

The J gene is TRBJ1-4, the V gene TRBV24-1, with D unclear. This CDR3 has 14 amino acids. Trimming stripped 5 bases from V and 4 bases from J, with 10 bases between. Germline-derived CDR1 and CDR2 are KGHDR and SFDVKD. CDR3 in DNA: TGTGCCACCAGTGCAGGCTCCAGTAATGAAAAACTGTTTTTT. It encodes CATSAGSSNEKLFF.

The chain carries TRBV7-2 and TRBJ1-1, with 7 bases aligning to TRBD1. V lost 0 bases and J lost 12; bases outside the gene matches: 10. CDR3 length: 14 amino acids. CDR1 SGHTA and CDR2 FQGNSA come from the germline V gene. CDR3 in amino acids: CASSLAEGGGKTFF. CDR3 nucleotide sequence: TGTGCCAGCAGCTTAGCGGAAGGGGGCGGTAAGACTTTCTTT. The variable domain in full, completed from reference TRBV7-2 and TRBJ1-1, reads GAGVSQSPSNKVTEKGKDVELRCDPISGHTALYWYRQSLGQGLEFLIYFQGNSAPDKSGLPSDRFSAERTGGSVSTLTIQRTQQEDSAVYLCASSLAEGGGKTFFGQGTRLTVV.

As regards this clone: This sample includes further DNA sequences coding for the same CDR3. The gene calls are TRBV27 and TRBJ1-5, with 7 bases matching TRBD1. Per germline, CDR1 MNHEY and CDR2 SMNVEV (reference sequence). The CDR3 runs 14 residues. Trimming at V came to 3 bases and at J to 3 bases, leaving 2 bases not matched to a gene. The DNA for the CDR3 is TGTGCCAGCAGTTTCGACAGGGCCAATCAGCCCCAGCATTTT. This codes for CASSFDRANQPQHF.

The chain couples TRBV5-6 to TRBJ1-4, with no clear D. Germline CDR1 is SGHDT and CDR2 is YYEEEE. V was pared by 4 bases and J by 8 bases, with 12 bases between. CDR3 length: 13 amino acids. The CDR3: CASSVQGGEKLFF. DNA for the CDR3: TGTGCCAGCAGCGTCCAAGGAGGCGAAAAACTGTTTTTT.

This clone was detected once. V and J are TRBV21-1 and TRBJ1-1. TRBV21-1 is an annotated pseudogene. The CDR3 is 13 residues long. The CDR3 loop is CAGRRLNHTEAFF. The CDR3 DNA sequence: TGTGCCGGCAGGAGGCTAAATCACACTGAAGCTTTCTTT.

The J gene is TRBJ1-2, the V gene TRBV4-1, with 8 bases matching TRBD1. The CDR3 has 16 residues. J gave up 4 bases and V 4 bases, and 11 bases lay outside the gene matches. Germline V gene sequence: CDR1 MGHRA, CDR2 YSYEKL. In DNA form, the CDR3 reads TGCGCCAGCAGCCTCAACGACGGACAGGGAGCCTATGGCTACACCTTC. Protein product: CASSLNDGQGAYGYTF.

The chain combines TRBV9 with TRBJ2-7, with D possibly matching TRBD1 (6 bases). The germline V gene encodes CDR1 SGDLS and CDR2 YYNGEE. V lost 5 bases and J lost 0, with 12 bases in between. The CDR3 runs to 14 residues. CDR3: CASSQTGNSYEQYF. The DNA for the CDR3 is TGTGCCAGCAGTCAAACAGGGAACTCCTACGAGCAGTACTTC.

The rearrangement joins TRBV7-9 to TRBJ1-2; D unresolved. V was clipped by 1 base and J by 0 bases, with 12 bases between them. Germline CDR1 and CDR2: SEHNR and FQNEAQ (reference sequence). The length of the CDR3 is 16 residues. CDR3 loop: CASSLVGGRANYGYTF. CDR3 nucleotide sequence: TGTGCCAGCAGCTTAGTGGGAGGGAGAGCTAACTATGGCTACACCTTC.

This rearrangement joins TRBV5-8 to TRBJ1-5; no definite D call. Trimming took 7 bases from V and 4 from J, leaving 6 bases between them. CDR3 length: 11 amino acids. In germline, CDR1 is SGHTS, CDR2 YDEGEE. The DNA of the CDR3 is TGTGCCAGCGATCTAAATCAGCCCCAGCATTTT. Amino acids: CASDLNQPQHF. The whole variable domain, remainder taken from reference TRBV5-8 and TRBJ1-5, is EAGVTQSPTHLIKTRGQQATLRCSPISGHTSVYWYQQALGLGLQFLLWYDEGEERNRGNFPPRFSGRQFPNYSSELNVNALELEDSALYLCASDLNQPQHFGDGTRLSIL.

This clone was seen a few times. The chain recombines TRBV6-2 or TRBV6-3 with TRBJ2-3; D is unclear. V was cut by 5 bases and J by 7 bases, with 10 bases left in between. The CDR3 length is 12 residues. CDR1 MNHEY and CDR2 SVGEGT come from the germline V gene. The CDR3 is CASSRRQNTQYF. The CDR3 nucleotides are TGTGCCAGCAGTCGACGACAAAATACGCAGTATTTT.

The chain is built from TRBV15 and TRBJ2-7; no reliable D call. Germline CDR1 LNHNV, CDR2 YYDKDF (reference sequence). The CDR3 length is 11 residues. The V end lost 2 bases, the J end lost 6 bases, and 5 bases lay between the germline ends. CDR3 loop: CATSRLSEQYF. CDR3 nucleotides: TGTGCCACCAGCAGATTGAGCGAGCAGTACTTC.

V gene TRBV11-2 combines with J gene TRBJ2-2, with a tentative D call TRBD2 (6 bases). The CDR3 covers 15 residues. Germline V gene sequence: CDR1 SGHAT, CDR2 FQNNGV. The ends were cut back, 4 bases at V and 1 base at J, with 10 bases in the middle. The DNA for the CDR3 is TGTGCCAGCAGCTGGGGACTGCAGAACACCGGGGAGCTGTTTTTT. It specifies CASSWGLQNTGELFF.

The chain employs TRBV7-2 and TRBJ1-1, with 7 bases lining up with TRBD1. There are 13 residues in the CDR3. V was pared by 5 bases and J by 4 bases, with 4 bases of the junction left unmatched. Germline values: CDR1 SGHTA, CDR2 FQGNSA. CDR3 DNA sequence: TGTGCCAGCAGCATGTCAGGGGGCACTGAAGCTTTCTTT. Translated: CASSMSGGTEAFF.

The gene calls are TRBV6-5 and TRBJ1-1; D remains ambiguous. The germline V gene has CDR1 MNHEY and CDR2 SVGAGI. V was pared by 5 bases and J by 7 bases, with 11 bases between. The CDR3 spans 12 residues. The CDR3, as DNA: TGTGCCAGCAGTACTCCAGGAGGTGAAGCTTTCTTT. This codes for CASSTPGGEAFF.

The genes are TRBV5-1 and TRBJ2-1; 8 positions agree with TRBD1. With 2 bases clipped from V and 7 bases from J, the junction kept 14 bases outside the gene matches. The CDR3 runs to 17 residues. Germline V gene lookup returns CDR1 SGHRS and CDR2 YFSETQ. The CDR3 sequence is CASSFPSGRGLRNEQFF. The CDR3 bases are TGCGCCAGCAGCTTCCCCTCGGGCAGGGGGCTGAGGAATGAGCAGTTCTTC.

The chain links TRBV6-2 or TRBV6-3 to TRBJ1-2; 10 positions match TRBD1. The CDR3 sequence is 15 residues long. The J segment lost 8 bases and the V segment lost 6 bases, leaving 12 bases of the junction unmatched. Germline values: CDR1 MNHEY, CDR2 SVGEGT. The CDR3 sequence is CASSPAPLDRGGYTF. CDR3 coding DNA: TGTGCCAGCAGCCCGGCCCCCCTGGACAGGGGGGGCTACACCTTC.

The table lists this clone with a count of one. The chain joins TRBV7-8 to TRBJ1-5; no reliable D call. CDR1 is SGHVS, CDR2 FQNEAQ, per germline. The CDR3 has 13 amino acids. V shed 7 bases and J shed 5 bases, with 12 bases lying between them. As DNA, the CDR3 is TGTGCCAGCACTGGCCAAGGAGATCAGCCCCAGCATTTT. Protein product: CASTGQGDQPQHF.

This clone was detected once. This sequence joins TRBV24-1 and TRBJ1-5, with 10 positions matching TRBD1. The junction had 14 bases not matched to a gene; V was cut back by 5 bases and J by 5 bases. Germline values: CDR1 KGHDR, CDR2 SFDVKD. The CDR3 contains 18 residues. CDR3 residues: CATSAPGGGQGVYQPQHF. DNA of the CDR3: TGTGCCACCAGTGCCCCAGGAGGAGGACAGGGGGTATATCAGCCCCAGCATTTT.

The chain couples TRBV6-5 to TRBJ2-5; D gene ambiguous. The CDR3 contains 14 residues. Per germline, CDR1 MNHEY and CDR2 SVGAGI. V dropped 0 bases and J dropped 6 bases, with 11 bases sitting between them. The CDR3 region has the DNA TGTGCCAGCAGTTACTCGAGGCCGCCACAGACCCAGTACTTC. Protein sequence: CASSYSRPPQTQYF.

The J gene is TRBJ2-7, the V gene TRBV4-1, with D unclear. The germline CDR1 and CDR2 sequences are MGHRA and YSYEKL. The CDR3 runs to 14 residues. The ends were cut back, 1 base at V and 3 bases at J, with 10 bases in the middle. In DNA, the CDR3 is TGCGCCAGCAGCCAAGGCCCCCGCGGCTACGAGCAGTACTTC. Its protein is CASSQGPRGYEQYF.

The chain joins TRBV7-2 to TRBJ2-7; 8 positions match TRBD1. Trimming removed 1 base from V and 4 bases from J; junction bases left unmatched: 9. CDR1 and CDR2 from the germline V gene are SGHTA and FQGNSA. The CDR3 spans 16 residues. For the CDR3, the DNA is TGTGCCAGCAGCTTAGTGGGGGCAGGGGGCTCGTACGAGCAGTACTTC. This gives the protein CASSLVGAGGSYEQYF.